This TCR beta chain was recovered during a study of vaccination and CD4 T cells after COVID-19. This clonotype was recorded a few times. The antigen is not known. The Oncomine TCR Beta short-read assay was applied to DNA of cultured CD4+ T cells. It was from cultured CD4+ T cells that genomic DNA was extracted. TCRdb re-called the PCR reads through MiXCR, storing one row per CDR3 protein. The sample yields approximately 20,000 distinct CDR3 sequences, less than 50% seen once. Germline loops: CDR1 MNHEY, CDR2 SVGAGI. V dropped 0 bases and J dropped 2; count of bases not matched to a gene: 8. This CDR3 contains 17 residues. As for treatment: roughly 10-day PBMC culture with coronavirus spike peptide pools or control peptides (ViraFEST assay). ViraFEST expanded antigen-specific T cells with peptide pools, then sequenced TCRs.

Material: CD4+ T cells from blood, cultured in vitro, obtained before SARS-CoV-2 vaccination. The chain has TRBV6-5 and TRBJ2-3; the match to TRBD2 covers 7 bases. This sequence was found in a human donor who had recovered from COVID-19. For the CDR3, the DNA is TGTGCCAGCAGTTACTCGATGCTAGCGGAGCCCACAGATACGCAGTATTTT. Protein product: CASSYSMLAEPTDTQYF.